These T cell receptor beta chains were read from a single sample in a study of post-analysis software for immune sequencing data. TCRdb re-derived calls from the PCR reads in MiXCR, one entry per CDR3 protein. The data show hundreds of thousands of distinct CDR3 sequences, roughly half seen once. Sequencing was done on a sample of blood. The receptors were sampled from a girl aged 10-17 years with multiple sclerosis. CDR3s include the opening cysteine and the closing phenylalanine or tryptophan. D genes are given only for firm matches. Clone size appears in some rows only: once, few, many, or a class for an expanded clone.

v_call,j_call,d_call,clone_size,cdr3_nt,cdr3_aa
TRBV7-2,TRBJ2-1,TRBD2,few,TGTGCCAGCAGCTTAGTCGGGAGCGGGGGGGCCTCTGAGCAGTTCTTC,CASSLVGSGGASEQFF
TRBV5-1,TRBJ2-1,.,few,TGCGCCAGCAGCTTCGAGGGCGCCGGGTTGCGGTTCTTC,CASSFEGAGLRFF
TRBV6-5,TRBJ1-2,TRBD1,.,TGTGCCAGCAGTTACTCGCCAGGGGGCGGGGGCGGCTACACCTTC,CASSYSPGGGGGYTF
TRBV5-1,TRBJ2-1,TRBD2,.,TGCGCCAGCAGCCAAGGACTAGCGGGGGTTGGCCATGAGCAGTTCTTC,CASSQGLAGVGHEQFF
TRBV29-1,TRBJ2-7,.,.,TGCAGCGTTGAAAAGTCCGAAGGGGCCTACGAGCAGTACTTC,CSVEKSEGAYEQYF
TRBV10-3,TRBJ1-1,TRBD1,.,TGTGCCATCAGTGCTATCCGGACAGGGATGAACACTGAAGCTTTCTTT,CAISAIRTGMNTEAFF
TRBV5-1,TRBJ2-1,TRBD1,few,TGCGCCAGCAGCAAAGGGACAGGGTTGCATGAGCAGTTCTTC,CASSKGTGLHEQFF
TRBV6-6,TRBJ2-5,.,.,TGTGCCAGCAGTTACTCGAAATTAAGTAAGAGGGAGACCCAGTACTTC,CASSYSKLSKRETQYF
TRBV5-1,TRBJ2-7,.,few,TGCGCCAGCAGCTTGGACAGGACAGCTATCTCCGAGCAGTACTTC,CASSLDRTAISEQYF
TRBV3-1,TRBJ2-1,.,.,TGTGCCAGCAGCCAAGACCCCAATGAGCAGTTCTTC,CASSQDPNEQFF